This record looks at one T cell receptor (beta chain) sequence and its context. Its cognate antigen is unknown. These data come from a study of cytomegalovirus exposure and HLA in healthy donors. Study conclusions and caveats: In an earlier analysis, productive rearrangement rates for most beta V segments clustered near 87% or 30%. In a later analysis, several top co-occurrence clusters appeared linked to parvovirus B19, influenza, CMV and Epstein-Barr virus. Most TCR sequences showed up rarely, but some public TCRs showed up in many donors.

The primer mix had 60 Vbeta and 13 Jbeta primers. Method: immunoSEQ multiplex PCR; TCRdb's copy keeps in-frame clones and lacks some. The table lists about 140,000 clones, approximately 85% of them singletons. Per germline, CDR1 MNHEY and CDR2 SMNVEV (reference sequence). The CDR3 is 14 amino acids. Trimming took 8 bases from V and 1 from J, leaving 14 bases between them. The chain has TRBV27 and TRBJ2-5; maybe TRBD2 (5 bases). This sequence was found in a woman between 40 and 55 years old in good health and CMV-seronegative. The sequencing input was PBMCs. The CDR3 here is CASGGGGTQETQYF. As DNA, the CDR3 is TGTGCCAGCGGAGGAGGAGGCACCCAAGAGACCCAGTACTTC.